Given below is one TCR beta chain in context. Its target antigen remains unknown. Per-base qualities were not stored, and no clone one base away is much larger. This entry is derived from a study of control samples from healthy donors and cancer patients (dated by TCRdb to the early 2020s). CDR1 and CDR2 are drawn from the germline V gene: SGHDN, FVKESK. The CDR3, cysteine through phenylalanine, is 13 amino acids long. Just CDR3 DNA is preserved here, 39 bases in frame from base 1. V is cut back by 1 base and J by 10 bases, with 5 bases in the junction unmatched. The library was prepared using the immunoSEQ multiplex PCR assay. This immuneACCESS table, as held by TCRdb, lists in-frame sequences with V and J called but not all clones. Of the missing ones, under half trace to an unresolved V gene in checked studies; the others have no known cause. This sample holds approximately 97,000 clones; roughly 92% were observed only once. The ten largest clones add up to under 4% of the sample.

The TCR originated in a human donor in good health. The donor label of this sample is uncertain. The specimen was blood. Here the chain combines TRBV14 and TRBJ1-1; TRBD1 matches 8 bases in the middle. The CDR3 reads CASSQGTGRRAFF. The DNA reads TGTGCCAGCAGCCAAGGGACAGGGAGGCGAGCTTTCTTT. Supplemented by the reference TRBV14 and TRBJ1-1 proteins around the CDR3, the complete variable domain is EAGVTQFPSHSVIEKGQTVTLRCDPISGHDNLYWYRRVMGKEIKFLLHFVKESKQDESGMPNNRFLAERTGGTYSTLKVQPAELEDSGVYFCASSQGTGRRAFFGQGTRLTVV.